A single sample is the source of the 29 T cell receptor beta chains below, sequenced in a study of T-cell reconstitution after alpha-beta-depleted transplantation in children. Unique molecular identifiers were built into the TCRbeta library. TCRdb redid the calling of the PCR reads with MiXCR, one entry per CDR3 protein. This sample has hundreds of thousands of distinct CDR3 sequences, with about 24% found just once. The sequenced sample was PBMCs, mostly from graft donor cells, obtained 360 days after TCRalphabeta/CD19-depleted stem cell transplant. The receptors originated from a female patient aged 2 to 10 who had a stem cell transplant for congenital amegakaryocytic thrombocytopenia, so the T cells may come from the graft donor.

The chain employs TRBV7-6 and TRBJ2-1, with D perhaps TRBD1 or TRBD2 (6 bases each). The length of the CDR3 is 16 residues. Trimming removed 5 bases from V and 4 bases from J, with 18 bases in between. The germline V gene encodes CDR1 SGHVS and CDR2 FNYEAQ. The CDR3 protein is CASSLRFGGGYNEQFF. DNA for the CDR3: TGTGCCAGCAGCCTAAGGTTCGGAGGGGGATACAATGAGCAGTTCTTC.

The chain combines TRBV7-9 with TRBJ1-1; 9 bases map to TRBD1. The germline V gene has CDR1 SEHNR and CDR2 FQNEAQ (reference sequence). This CDR3 region has 16 residues. Trimming took 5 bases from V and 12 from J; bases not matched to a gene: 19. CDR3 nucleotides: TGTGCCAGCAGCCCGCACAACACAGGGGGCTATTCCGATTCTTTCTTT. Its translation: CASSPHNTGGYSDSFF.

A few counts support this clonotype. V gene TRBV6-2 or TRBV6-3 combines with J gene TRBJ2-5; the match to TRBD2 covers 10 bases. CDR1 and CDR2 (germline): MNHEY, SVGEGT. Losses at the gene ends were 5 bases for V and 1 base for J; bases not matched to a gene: 7. This CDR3 comprises 16 residues. For the CDR3, the DNA is TGTGCCAGCAGTAAAAGACTAGCGGGCGTCCAAGAGACCCAGTACTTC. Translating gives CASSKRLAGVQETQYF.

This clonotype was observed a handful of times. The J gene is TRBJ2-1, the V gene TRBV11-2; tentatively, D is TRBD2 (5 bases). The V gene lost 1 base and the J gene lost 8 bases, with 18 bases spanning the gap. This CDR3 contains 16 residues. Germline assignment: CDR1 SGHAT and CDR2 FQNNGV. The DNA for the CDR3 is TGTGCCAGCAGCTTAGGAGCACTGGGAAGTAGCGATGAGCAGTTCTTC. This gives the protein CASSLGALGSSDEQFF.

The V gene is TRBV12-3 or TRBV12-4, the J gene TRBJ2-3; no reliable D call. This CDR3 comprises 13 residues. Trimming removed 5 bases from V and 6 bases from J, with 12 bases in between. For the CDR3, the DNA is TGTGCCAGCAGTCTCCTGACTGTTGATACGCAGTATTTT. Its translation is CASSLLTVDTQYF.

The genes are TRBV12-3 or TRBV12-4 and TRBJ2-7, with 9 bases fitting TRBD1. CDR3 length: 14 amino acids. The V gene end was trimmed by 3 bases and the J gene end by 5 bases; junction bases not matched to a gene: 5. CDR3 coding DNA: TGTGCCAGCAGTTTTGGAACAGGGGGCAACGAGCAGTACTTC. Translation: CASSFGTGGNEQYF.

This chain links TRBV3-1 with TRBJ2-5; tentatively, D is TRBD1 or TRBD2 (5 bases each). Germline values: CDR1 LGHDT, CDR2 YNNKEL (reference sequence). The CDR3 length is 15 residues. Trimming removed 0 bases at V and 2 bases at J, with 10 bases between. The CDR3 nucleotides are TGTGCCAGCAGCCAAGATGGGACCACTCAAGAGACCCAGTACTTC. Its protein product is CASSQDGTTQETQYF.

This clonotype came up many times. The J gene is TRBJ2-1, the V gene TRBV6-1; 8 positions agree with TRBD2. Germline CDR1 is MNHNS and CDR2 is SASEGT. The CDR3 loop spans 14 amino acids. V was pared by 8 bases and J by 4 bases, with 7 bases of the junction left unmatched. The CDR3 loop is CASSRGGLYNEQFF. Written as DNA, the CDR3 is TGTGCCAGCTCCCGGGGGGGACTTTACAATGAGCAGTTCTTC.

The rearrangement uses TRBV19 and TRBJ1-1; D is undetermined. Germline V gene data show CDR1 as LNHDA and CDR2 as SQIVND (reference sequence). V shed 2 bases and J shed 3 bases, with 13 bases lying between them. CDR3 length: 15 residues. CDR3 bases: TGTGCCAGTAGTATAAAAAAGGGTTCAGACACTGAAGCTTTCTTT. It yields the protein CASSIKKGSDTEAFF.

The V gene is TRBV20-1, the J gene TRBJ2-7, with 7 bases fitting TRBD2. The ends lost 0 bases at V and 3 bases at J; junction bases unmatched: 8. CDR3 length equals 15 residues. Germline V lookup: CDR1 DFQATT, CDR2 SNEGSKA (reference sequence). The CDR3 spells CSARDNRRDYYEQYF. For the CDR3, the DNA is TGCAGTGCTAGAGATAATCGCCGGGACTACTACGAGCAGTACTTC.

This clonotype was observed a handful of times. The gene calls are TRBV6-1 and TRBJ2-3; either TRBD1 or TRBD2 may supply D (5 bases each). Germline loops: CDR1 MNHNS, CDR2 SASEGT. The CDR3 contains 13 residues. The V gene lost 5 bases and the J gene lost 2 bases, with 8 bases spanning the gap. The CDR3 protein is CASSRDATDTQYF. The CDR3 bases are TGTGCCAGCAGTCGGGACGCCACAGATACGCAGTATTTT.

This clonotype has a handful of counts. V and J are TRBV5-6 and TRBJ2-5; D ambiguous. The CDR3 is made up of 13 amino acids. Per germline, CDR1 SGHDT and CDR2 YYEEEE. With 2 bases removed from V and 4 bases from J, the gap between germline ends came to 9 bases. The CDR3 region has the DNA TGTGCCAGCAGCTTCCTGATTGGAGAGACCCAGTACTTC. The encoded protein is CASSFLIGETQYF.

This clonotype has only a few counts. The V call is TRBV3-1, the J call TRBJ1-4, with D uncertain. Germline CDR1 is LGHDT and CDR2 is YNNKEL (reference sequence). The CDR3 length is 16 residues. Between the trimmed V and J ends, which lost 0 bases and 2 bases, there was a span of 10 bases. CDR3 residues: CASSQDRPATNEKLFF. The CDR3 region has the DNA TGTGCCAGCAGCCAAGATCGCCCGGCTACTAATGAAAAACTGTTTTTT.

This clonotype was seen more than once but under ten times. The chain recombines TRBV6-5 with TRBJ2-3; no clear D. V was shortened by 1 base and J by 0 bases, with 8 bases between the two germline ends. The CDR3 loop spans 15 amino acids. CDR1 is MNHEY, CDR2 SVGAGI, per germline. The CDR3 DNA reads as TGTGCCAGCAGTTACTTGGGAACTAGCACAGATACGCAGTATTTT. Its translation: CASSYLGTSTDTQYF.

The chain combines TRBV7-8 with TRBJ1-5; maybe TRBD1 (5 bases). Trimming removed 3 bases at V and 0 bases at J, with 12 bases between. This CDR3 has 16 amino acids. CDR1 and CDR2 from the germline V gene are SGHVS and FQNEAQ. CDR3 nucleotides: TGTGCCAGCAGCTTGGGACCGGTGAATAGCAATCAGCCCCAGCATTTT. Translation gives CASSLGPVNSNQPQHF.

This clonotype was detected a few times. The CDR3 sequence: CASSSRGGAEAFF. In nucleotides, the CDR3 is TGCGCCAGCAGTTCTAGGGGAGGCGCTGAAGCTTTCTTT. The rearrangement uses TRBV5-1 and TRBJ1-1, with a possible D match to TRBD1 (5 bases). With 5 bases removed from V and 6 bases from J, the gap between germline ends came to 14 bases. CDR3 length equals 13 residues. Germline V gives CDR1 SGHRS, CDR2 YFSETQ.

The chain combines TRBV3-1 with TRBJ2-3; TRBD2 matches 12 bases. Trimming removed 4 bases from V and 2 bases from J; junction bases left unmatched: 4. CDR3 size: 16 residues. Germline CDR1 reads LGHDT; CDR2 reads YNNKEL (reference sequence). CDR3 DNA sequence: TGTGCCAGCAGCCGAGGACTAGCGGGGCTCACAGATACGCAGTATTTT. Translation gives CASSRGLAGLTDTQYF.

This clonotype has only a few counts. The V call is TRBV5-1, the J call TRBJ1-2; TRBD1 matches at 11 bases. CDR1 SGHRS and CDR2 YFSETQ come from the germline V gene. V lost 7 bases, J lost 7 bases, and 12 bases stayed unmatched. CDR3 size: 15 residues. The CDR3 region is CASALNRDRGFGYTF. For the CDR3, the DNA is TGCGCCAGCGCTCTTAACCGGGACAGGGGGTTTGGCTACACCTTC. Complete variable domain (other parts from reference TRBV5-1 and TRBJ1-2): KAGVTQTPRYLIKTRGQQVTLSCSPISGHRSVSWYQQTPGQGLQFLFEYFSETQRNKGNFPGRFSGRQFSNSRSEMNVSTLELGDSALYLCASALNRDRGFGYTFGSGTRLTVV.

With respect to this clonotype: Likely a read error: the CDR3 ends without its conserved phenylalanine or tryptophan. The chain uses TRBV12-3 or TRBV12-4 and TRBJ1-4; D is possibly TRBD1 (6 bases). This CDR3 region has 14 residues. V was shortened by 4 bases and J by 5 bases, with 11 bases between the two germline ends. DNA of the CDR3: TGTGCCAGCAGTTCAGCAGGGGAGAATGAAAAACTGTTTTCT. Its translation is CASSSAGENEKLFS.

The chain links TRBV6-2 or TRBV6-3 to TRBJ1-5, with unresolved D. From germline, CDR1 is MNHEY and CDR2 SVGEGT. V was trimmed by 2 bases and J by 3 bases, leaving 14 bases between them. The CDR3 contains 16 residues. CDR3 in DNA: TGTGCCAGCAGTTACGGGAATGGGCTGTCCAATCAGCCCCAGCATTTT. Translated: CASSYGNGLSNQPQHF.

The chain uses TRBV18 and TRBJ2-1; no firm D call. Germline V gene lookup returns CDR1 KGHSH and CDR2 LQKENI. The CDR3 is 14 amino acids. Trimming left V 3 bases short and J 8 bases short, with 14 bases between. The CDR3 DNA sequence: TGTGCCAGCTCACCCGCTGTCAACCCGCATGAGCAGTTCTTC. It is translated as CASSPAVNPHEQFF.

This clonotype was observed many times. The chain is built from TRBV29-1 and TRBJ2-4, with D perhaps matching TRBD1 (5 bases). Trimming took 5 bases from V and 2 from J, leaving 10 bases between them. Germline CDR1 SQVTM, CDR2 ANQGSEA. The CDR3 consists of 13 residues. The CDR3 DNA reads TGCAGCGTTTCCAAGGGGTCCAAAAACATTCAGTACTTC. The encoded protein is CSVSKGSKNIQYF. Drawing the rest from reference TRBV29-1 and TRBJ2-4, the complete variable domain is SAVISQKPSRDICQRGTSLTIQCQVDSQVTMMFWYRQQPGQSLTLIATANQGSEATYESGFVIDKFPISRPNLTFSTLTVSNMSPEDSSIYLCSVSKGSKNIQYFGAGTRLSVL.

The genes are TRBV3-1 and TRBJ2-1; 13 nucleotides agree with TRBD2. Per the germline V gene, CDR1 is LGHDT and CDR2 is YNNKEL (reference sequence). Trimming cost V 1 base and J 5 bases; bases outside gene matches: 8. The CDR3 spans 18 residues. The chain's CDR3 is CASSQVALTSGRDNEQFF. The CDR3 region has the DNA TGTGCCAGCAGCCAAGTGGCCCTCACTAGCGGGAGGGACAATGAGCAGTTCTTC.

This rearrangement joins TRBV11-1 to TRBJ1-1; D ambiguous. The CDR3 is made up of 15 amino acids. CDR1 SGHAT and CDR2 FQDESV come from the germline V gene (reference sequence). V dropped 3 bases and J dropped 0 bases, with 11 bases sitting between them. CDR3 sequence reads: CASSFRRTVNTEAFF. Written as DNA, the CDR3 is TGTGCCAGCAGCTTCCGCAGGACCGTGAACACTGAAGCTTTCTTT. The whole variable domain, remainder taken from reference TRBV11-1 and TRBJ1-1, is EAEVAQSPRYKITEKSQAVAFWCDPISGHATLYWYRQILGQGPELLVQFQDESVVDDSQLPKDRFSAERLKGVDSTLKIQPAELGDSAMYLCASSFRRTVNTEAFFGQGTRLTVV.

This clonotype occurred a few times. This rearrangement joins TRBV28 to TRBJ2-7, with 13 nucleotides matching TRBD2. Unmatched junction bases numbered 10, after V lost 6 bases and J lost 5 bases. The germline V gene encodes CDR1 MDHEN and CDR2 SYDVKM. The CDR3 runs to 16 residues. CDR3 in DNA: TGTGCCAGCAGAACGTACTCGGGACTAGCGGGACACGAGCAGTACTTC. Encoded protein: CASRTYSGLAGHEQYF.

This clonotype was seen a few times. A junction boundary mismatches the germline segment, possibly from a read error. The chain combines TRBV6-1 with TRBJ2-2, with D possibly TRBD2 on 5 matching bases. The length of the CDR3 is 18 residues. Per the germline V gene, CDR1 is MNHNS and CDR2 is SASEGT. CDR3 region: CASSEDGGALTNTGELFF. As DNA, the CDR3 is TGTGCCAGCAGCGAAGATGGAGGAGCCCTGACGAACACCGGGGAGCTGTTTTTT.

The chain joins TRBV4-2 to TRBJ2-2; D gene ambiguous. In germline, CDR1 is LGHNA, CDR2 YNFKEQ. V gave up 4 bases and J gave up 3 bases, with 12 bases separating them. The CDR3 extends over 15 amino acids. In DNA form, the CDR3 reads TGTGCCAGCAGCCCACCAATTGGGGACACCGGGGAGCTGTTTTTT. Protein: CASSPPIGDTGELFF.

Many counts were recorded for this clonotype. The chain employs TRBV7-2 and TRBJ2-3; D not certain. CDR1 SGHTA and CDR2 FQGNSA come from the germline V gene. CDR3 length: 12 amino acids. Between the trimmed V and J ends, which lost 5 bases and 5 bases, there was a span of 8 bases. CDR3 region: CASSTWGDTQYF. The CDR3 region has the DNA TGTGCCAGCAGCACATGGGGAGATACGCAGTATTTT.

V is TRBV5-1 and J is TRBJ1-2; TRBD1 matches at 10 bases. The V gene's germline CDR1 is SGHRS and CDR2 YFSETQ. This CDR3 contains 16 residues. J gave up 0 bases and V 0 bases, and 2 bases lay outside the gene matches. CDR3 in DNA: TGCGCCAGCAGCTTGGAAGGGACAGGGGCTAACTATGGCTACACCTTC. This encodes CASSLEGTGANYGYTF.